What follows are 16 T cell receptor beta chains derived from one specimen sequenced in a study of blood T cells in healthy people across ages (dated by TCRdb to the mid-2010s). The library was produced with 5' RACE. This sample was sequenced with an Illumina HiSeq 2500. A second about 7 to 11 cycle PCR used a sample-barcoded 5' primer and a J-beta primer mix. The public reads were quality trimmed at Q25 with fastp and then assembled into clones with MiXCR by TCRdb, keeping productive beta chains. Each CDR3 protein appears once, grouped with its most common genes and DNA. The table for this sample lists over 500,000 distinct CDR3 sequences; 52% of them were counted only once. The top ten clones comprise approximately 15% of the sample. The sample taken for sequencing was blood. The origin of the receptors is an elderly woman in good health.

This clonotype is large within its sample. This sequence joins TRBV29-1 and TRBJ2-1; TRBD2 is a possible D gene (7 bases). V was trimmed by 3 bases and J by 9 bases, leaving 12 bases between them. CDR3 size: 12 residues. CDR1 and CDR2 from the germline V gene are SQVTM and ANQGSEA. CDR3 nucleotide sequence: TGCAGCGTTGAGAAGGGGGGGCCTGAGCAGTTCTTC. It translates to CSVEKGGPEQFF.

This clonotype has a count of ten or more. V usage is TRBV5-6 and J usage is TRBJ2-3; D call uncertain. CDR1 is SGHDT and CDR2 is YYEEEE in the germline V gene. Trimming shortened V by 3 bases and J by 0 bases, and 8 bases separated the two germline ends. The CDR3 has 14 amino acids. The CDR3: CASSSLFSTDTQYF. Written as DNA, the CDR3 is TGTGCCAGCAGCTCTCTTTTTAGCACAGATACGCAGTATTTT.

This clonotype was recorded a few times. V gene TRBV4-1 combines with J gene TRBJ2-2; no clear D gene. CDR3 size: 15 residues. V was cut by 4 bases and J by 6 bases, with 15 bases left in between. Germline-derived CDR1 and CDR2 are MGHRA and YSYEKL. Here the CDR3 reads CASSPPPDPSGELFF. Written as DNA, the CDR3 is TGCGCCAGCAGCCCGCCACCAGACCCGTCCGGGGAGCTGTTTTTT.

The chain couples TRBV4-1 to TRBJ2-3; the D is unclear. This CDR3 has 12 amino acids. Trimming stripped 2 bases from V and 11 bases from J, with 11 bases between. Germline-derived CDR1 and CDR2 are MGHRA and YSYEKL. CDR3 nucleotide sequence: TGCGCCAGCAGCCAAAACCCTGGCGTGCAGTATTTT. This sequence encodes CASSQNPGVQYF.

This clonotype has just a few counts. J is TRBJ1-1 and V is TRBV20-1, with D maybe TRBD1 (5 bases). The V gene's germline CDR1 is DFQATT and CDR2 SNEGSKA (reference sequence). V gave up 7 bases and J gave up 1 base, with 10 bases separating them. The CDR3 is 12 amino acids. CDR3: CSGDSRNTEAFF. DNA of the CDR3: TGCAGTGGGGACTCGAGGAACACTGAAGCTTTCTTT.

This clonotype has ten or more counts. This chain connects TRBV6-5 to TRBJ1-1; D call uncertain. The germline CDR1 and CDR2 sequences are MNHEY and SVGAGI. The CDR3 consists of 15 residues. Trimming took 0 bases from V and 5 from J, leaving 13 bases between them. The CDR3 coding sequence is TGTGCCAGCAGTTACTCGTATCTATCGGGAACTGAAGCTTTCTTT. This encodes CASSYSYLSGTEAFF.

This clonotype was seen just once. It is likely a read error, because the conserved phenylalanine at the end of the CDR3 is missing. The rearrangement uses TRBV3-1 and TRBJ2-7; D not resolved. The CDR3 has 16 residues. The V end was cut by 4 bases, the J end by 2 bases, with 18 bases between. Germline-derived CDR1 and CDR2 are LGHDT and YNNKEL (reference sequence). The CDR3 protein is CASSPSGGRVAYEQYL. In nucleotides, the CDR3 is TGTGCCAGCAGCCCCTCCGGCGGACGAGTGGCCTACGAGCAGTACCTC.

This chain links TRBV13 with TRBJ2-2; D possibly corresponds to TRBD2 (6 bases). There are 16 residues in the CDR3. V lost 3 bases to trimming and J lost 2 bases, with 13 bases between them. Germline CDR1 and CDR2: PRHDT and FYEKMQ (reference sequence). CDR3 in amino acids: CASSFERGDNTGELFF. The CDR3 DNA reads TGTGCCAGCAGCTTTGAGCGCGGGGATAACACCGGGGAGCTGTTTTTT.

V usage is TRBV9 and J usage is TRBJ1-5; 9 positions agree with TRBD1. CDR1 is SGDLS, CDR2 YYNGEE, per germline. J lost 7 bases, V lost 4 bases, and 9 bases had no gene match. This CDR3 has 15 amino acids. The CDR3 nucleotides read TGTGCCAGCAGCTACGGGACAGGGTTCGGACAGCCCCAGCATTTT. This gives the protein CASSYGTGFGQPQHF.

Details on this clonotype: A much larger clone sits a single nucleotide away, making a read error possible. This chain joins TRBV6-6 and TRBJ2-7; no reliable D call. The CDR3 consists of 15 residues. Germline lookup yields CDR1 MNHNY and CDR2 SVGAGI (reference sequence). With 2 bases removed from V and 2 bases from J, the gap between germline ends came to 13 bases. The CDR3 protein is CASSYDTGSAYEQYF. In DNA form, the CDR3 reads TGTGCCAGCAGTTACGATACGGGTTCAGCCTACGAGCAGTACTTC.

The genes are TRBV29-1 and TRBJ2-1; 9 nucleotides match TRBD2. Trimming took 4 bases from V and 9 from J; bases not matched to a gene: 10. Germline V gene data show CDR1 as SQVTM and CDR2 as ANQGSEA. The CDR3 runs 14 residues. CDR3 sequence (DNA): TGCAGCGTTGTAGGACTAGCGAGAAGCATTGAGCAGTTCTTC. Residues: CSVVGLARSIEQFF.

To note about this clonotype: Given a much more abundant clone one base away, this may be a read error. The chain has TRBV14 and TRBJ1-2; D unclear. The CDR3 runs 15 residues. The germline V gene has CDR1 SGHDN and CDR2 FVKESK. CDR3 nucleotide sequence: TGTGCCGGCAGCGAAGGACTCCGGGGAGGGCGAGGCTACACCTTC. The encoded protein is CAGSEGLRGGRGYTF.

The chain joins TRBV12-3 or TRBV12-4 to TRBJ2-5, with TRBD1 matching 9 bases. This CDR3 comprises 17 residues. V lost 0 bases and J lost 11; bases outside the gene matches: 16. Written as DNA, the CDR3 is TGTGCCAGCAGTTTAGCCGCCGGGACAGGGATTCACAATGAGCAGTACTTC. Translation gives CASSLAAGTGIHNEQYF.

V usage is TRBV29-1 and J usage is TRBJ2-4; D is uncertain. The CDR3 covers 12 residues. Germline values: CDR1 SQVTM, CDR2 ANQGSEA. Trimming cost V 7 bases and J 5 bases, with 12 bases left between them. CDR3 nucleotide sequence: TGCAGCGCCTCTCTGGCCCAAAACATTCAGTACTTC. It yields the protein CSASLAQNIQYF. Full variable domain (missing parts from reference TRBV29-1 and TRBJ2-4): SAVISQKPSRDICQRGTSLTIQCQVDSQVTMMFWYRQQPGQSLTLIATANQGSEATYESGFVIDKFPISRPNLTFSTLTVSNMSPEDSSIYLCSASLAQNIQYFGAGTRLSVL.

This clonotype came up once. The chain uses TRBV7-9 and TRBJ1-1, with 10 bases matching TRBD1. The CDR3 consists of 14 residues. In germline, CDR1 is SEHNR, CDR2 FQNEAQ (reference sequence). V was clipped by 4 bases and J by 6 bases; unmatched bases: 5. CDR3 loop: CASSYPGQGSEAFF. The CDR3 DNA reads TGTGCCAGCAGCTACCCGGGACAGGGGTCTGAAGCTTTCTTT.

This clonotype was seen a few times. The CDR3 loop is CATSPGGTGELFF. Here the CDR3 DNA reads TGTGCCACCAGCCCCGGAGGGACCGGGGAGCTGTTTTTT. The chain combines TRBV24-1 with TRBJ2-2, with a possible D match to TRBD2 (6 bases). Trimming cost V 7 bases and J 5 bases, with 10 bases left between them. The CDR3 contains 13 residues. The germline V gene encodes CDR1 KGHDR and CDR2 SFDVKD.